Below are 18 T cell receptor beta chains sequenced from a single sample in a study of blood T cell repertoires in COVID-19 (dated by TCRdb to about 2020). The library was generated by the immunoSEQ multiplex PCR assay. Drawn from immuneACCESS, this table holds only the in-frame rearrangements with V and J called that TCRdb kept. Clones are partly lost; checked studies trace under half to an unresolved V gene and leave the rest unexplained. This sample has some 93,000 clones in its table, and around four fifths of those were observed once. 10% of the sample is held by the ten biggest clonotypes. The sequencing input was peripheral blood. The receptor source for this set is a man between 65 and 80 years old with acute or convalescent COVID-19.

V usage is TRBV7-2 and J usage is TRBJ2-2; no definite D call. The CDR3 has 16 residues. Trimming removed 4 bases from V and 0 bases from J, with 12 bases in between. CDR1 is SGHTA and CDR2 is FQGNSA in the germline V gene. CDR3 sequence: CASSSQRAANTGELFF. CDR3 sequence (DNA): TGTGCCAGCAGCTCGCAACGCGCCGCGAACACCGGGGAGCTGTTTTTT.

J is TRBJ2-3 and V is TRBV19; 16 bases agree with TRBD2. The CDR3 length is 14 residues. Germline V gives CDR1 LNHDA, CDR2 SQIVND (reference sequence). The V gene end was trimmed by 9 bases and the J gene end by 7 bases; junction bases not matched to a gene: 4. CDR3 region: CASKGLAGGHTQYF. CDR3 DNA: TGTGCCAGCAAGGGACTAGCGGGAGGGCATACGCAGTATTTT.

J is TRBJ1-4 and V is TRBV7-2; D is unresolved. V gave up 2 bases and J gave up 8 bases, with 9 bases separating them. The CDR3 extends over 13 amino acids. Germline V gives CDR1 SGHTA, CDR2 FQGNSA. Here the CDR3 reads CASSLRVEEKLFF. The CDR3 coding sequence is TGTGCCAGCAGCTTACGGGTAGAGGAAAAACTGTTTTTT.

This clone turned up a few times. This sequence joins TRBV7-9 and TRBJ2-3, with 9 bases that match TRBD2. CDR1 and CDR2 from the germline V gene are SEHNR and FQNEAQ (reference sequence). The V gene end was trimmed by 5 bases and the J gene end by 4 bases; junction bases not matched to a gene: 10. The CDR3 length is 16 residues. CDR3 in DNA: TGTGCCAGCAGCCCCGACCTAGCGGGGCGGTCAGATACGCAGTATTTT. It specifies CASSPDLAGRSDTQYF.

This clone showed up just a few times. The CDR3 here is CASSLSFMNTEAFF. As DNA, the CDR3 is TGTGCCAGCAGCTTATCATTCATGAACACTGAAGCTTTCTTT. This chain uses TRBV7-8 with TRBJ1-1; no clear D. Germline CDR1 is SGHVS and CDR2 is FQNEAQ. The CDR3 loop spans 14 amino acids. The V and J ends lost 2 bases and 0 bases respectively, with 7 bases between them.

The rearrangement links TRBV10-3 to TRBJ1-1; TRBD1 agrees at 11 bases. CDR3 length equals 18 residues. Germline V lookup: CDR1 ENHRY, CDR2 SYGVKD. J was trimmed by 0 bases and V by 0 bases; bases with no gene match: 6. CDR3 DNA sequence: TGTGCCATCAGTGAGTCTAAGGACAGGGGGCGTCTGAACACTGAAGCTTTCTTT. This gives the protein CAISESKDRGRLNTEAFF.

The V and J genes are TRBV5-4 and TRBJ1-2; 8 bases are a match to TRBD1. V was clipped by 6 bases and J by 5 bases; unmatched bases: 3. Germline assignment: CDR1 SGHNT and CDR2 YYREEE (reference sequence). This CDR3 has 12 residues. CDR3 region: CASTGGFYGYTF. As DNA, the CDR3 is TGTGCCAGCACAGGGGGCTTTTATGGCTACACCTTC.

CDR3 protein: CASSSRLAGIGEQYF. For the CDR3, the DNA is TGTGCCAGCAGTTCGAGACTAGCGGGGATTGGAGAGCAGTACTTC. The chain is built from TRBV28 and TRBJ2-7; 11 bases map to TRBD2. The CDR3 runs 15 residues. CDR1 is MDHEN, CDR2 SYDVKM, per germline. Unmatched junction bases numbered 9, after V lost 4 bases and J lost 7 bases. Based on the CDR3 plus reference TRBV28 and TRBJ2-7, the full variable domain is DVKVTQSSRYLVKRTGEKVFLECVQDMDHENMFWYRQDPGLGLRLIYFSYDVKMKEKGDIPEGYSVSREKKERFSLILESASTNQTSMYLCASSSRLAGIGEQYFGPGTRLTVT.

This chain uses TRBV9 with TRBJ1-1, with unresolved D. The germline gives CDR1 SGDLS, CDR2 YYNGEE. The V gene lost 2 bases and the J gene lost 0 bases, with 11 bases spanning the gap. The CDR3 totals 15 residues. The CDR3 here is CASSVSGLLNTEAFF. In DNA form, the CDR3 reads TGTGCCAGCAGCGTCTCCGGACTCTTGAACACTGAAGCTTTCTTT.

This clone has just a few counts. The chain couples TRBV10-3 to TRBJ1-4; 9 nucleotides agree with TRBD1. The CDR3 sequence is 15 residues long. J gave up 5 bases and V 3 bases, and 4 bases lay outside the gene matches. The germline gives CDR1 ENHRY, CDR2 SYGVKD. CDR3 loop: CAISDRQGGNEKLFF. DNA of the CDR3: TGTGCCATCAGTGATCGACAGGGGGGAAATGAAAAACTGTTTTTT.

The chain has TRBV12-3 or TRBV12-4 and TRBJ2-7, with TRBD2 matching 7 bases. J lost 3 bases, V lost 5 bases, and 1 base had no gene match. The CDR3 spans 12 residues. This CDR3 reads CASSPGGYEQYF. Written as DNA, the CDR3 is TGTGCCAGCAGTCCGGGAGGCTACGAGCAGTACTTC.

The CDR3 region is CATSRPPRQTTNEKLFF. The CDR3 nucleotides are TGTGCCACCAGCCGCCCCCCCCGACAGACGACTAATGAAAAACTGTTTTTT. V and J are TRBV15 and TRBJ1-4, with D perhaps TRBD1 (5 bases). The CDR3 spans 17 residues. V was pared by 5 bases and J by 2 bases, with 18 bases between. Germline-derived CDR1 and CDR2 are LNHNV and YYDKDF (reference sequence).

The CDR3 loop is CASSLGGQSDVTIYF. The CDR3 bases are TGTGCCAGCAGCTTAGGGGGACAATCAGACGTTACCATATATTTT. The chain recombines TRBV7-8 with TRBJ1-3, with a tentative D call TRBD1 (6 bases). Per germline, CDR1 SGHVS and CDR2 FQNEAQ. This CDR3 comprises 15 residues. V was shortened by 1 base and J by 10 bases, with 17 bases between the two germline ends.

V usage is TRBV15 and J usage is TRBJ2-7, with 7 bases fitting TRBD2. Trimming cost V 6 bases and J 0 bases; bases outside gene matches: 5. The germline V gene has CDR1 LNHNV and CDR2 YYDKDF (reference sequence). This CDR3 contains 14 residues. The CDR3 bases are TGTGCCACCAGGGGCGGGAGTAACTCCTACGAGCAGTACTTC. Translating gives CATRGGSNSYEQYF.

The chain carries TRBV14 and TRBJ2-5; 9 bases line up with TRBD2. Germline lookup yields CDR1 SGHDN and CDR2 FVKESK. J was trimmed by 5 bases and V by 2 bases; bases with no gene match: 6. CDR3 size: 15 residues. The CDR3 nucleotides are TGTGCCAGCAGCCAAATAGCGGGGGAGAGGGAGACCCAGTACTTC. Its protein product is CASSQIAGERETQYF.

The chain recombines TRBV15 with TRBJ1-5, with D maybe TRBD1 (6 bases). With 1 base removed from V and 7 bases from J, the gap between germline ends came to 14 bases. The CDR3 has 15 residues. CDR1 and CDR2 (germline): LNHNV, YYDKDF (reference sequence). CDR3 sequence reads: CATSRARGAGQPQHF. The CDR3 coding sequence is TGTGCCACCAGCAGAGCCAGGGGAGCGGGACAGCCCCAGCATTTT.

The chain couples TRBV11-3 to TRBJ2-1; D is ambiguous. Germline CDR1 is SGHNT and CDR2 is YENEEA. The CDR3 sequence is 16 residues long. V dropped 5 bases and J dropped 2 bases, with 16 bases sitting between them. The CDR3: CASSSRRSSPYNEQFF. CDR3 in DNA: TGTGCCAGCAGCAGTAGACGGAGTAGCCCCTACAATGAGCAGTTCTTC.

This clone appeared a few times. The chain couples TRBV3-1 (or the pseudogene TRBV3-2) to TRBJ1-5; D might be TRBD1 (6 bases). Trimming pared 1 base from V and 4 bases from J, leaving 8 bases between. Germline V gives CDR1 LGHDT, CDR2 YNNKEL (reference sequence). This CDR3 is built from 14 residues. The CDR3 DNA sequence: TGTGCCAGCAGCCAAGCCAGGGGAAATCAGCCCCAGCATTTT. Its translation: CASSQARGNQPQHF.